This TCR beta chain is drawn from a study of blood T cell repertoires in COVID-19. Study-level background: The United States, Italy and Spain provided the acute and convalescent COVID-19 samples.

In the authors' workflow: It was from reference gene primer amplification that nucleated cell counts were estimated. Measured with immunoSEQ multiplex PCR; TCRdb has only the in-frame clones, and not every one. V and J calls and clone size come straight from that table; D and trimming were deduced from the DNA. The sample consists of around 45,000 clones, 55% to 75% of them appearing once. Germline assignment: CDR1 DFQATT and CDR2 SNEGSKA (reference sequence). J gave up 4 bases and V 3 bases, and 7 bases lay outside the gene matches. The CDR3 length is 14 residues. Sequencing was performed on peripheral blood. The J gene is TRBJ2-7, the V gene TRBV20-1, with TRBD2 matching 9 bases. The TCR comes from a man of 80 years or more with acute or convalescent COVID-19. Written as DNA, the CDR3 is TGCAGTGCTAGTGCGGGGGGGGCTGAATACGAGCAGTACTTC. Its protein product is CSASAGGAEYEQYF.